This TCR beta chain was documented in a study of T cell responses to AZD1222 COVID-19 vaccine. Overall study: It was second doses at about 4 or about 12 weeks that were pooled. Study-wide findings and caveats: Sampled repertoires all dated from after the peak T cell response. White British donors predominated, females outnumbered males, and clonal diversity was possibly underestimated. Close to half of all spike-specific TCRs reportedly target regions of the variants that are unmutated.

The repertoire was sequenced with immunoSEQ multiplex PCR; TCRdb's copy has only in-frame clones and lacks some. The sample contains approximately 110,000 clones, 88% of which appear only once. With respect to this clone: Its target is not known.

This clonotype was obtained from an adult in good health. The sample was peripheral blood, taken on day 0 of AZD1222 vaccination.

The CDR3 is CASSLVGGAPSYEQYF. In nucleotides, the CDR3 is TGTGCCAGCAGCTTGGTGGGGGGGGCCCCTTCCTACGAGCAGTACTTC. This chain joins TRBV5-5 and TRBJ2-7; D possibly corresponds to TRBD2 (7 bases). The germline V gene has CDR1 SGHKS and CDR2 YYEKEE (reference sequence). CDR3 length: 16 amino acids. Trimming removed 0 bases at V and 1 base at J, with 14 bases between.